The next 7 T cell receptor beta chains were all read from a single sample in a study of blood T cell repertoires in COVID-19. TCRdb's copy holds only in-frame clones and misses some; the assay was immunoSEQ multiplex PCR. The sample shows roughly 190,000 clones, 75% to 85% of them seen only once. The material sequenced was PBMCs or T cells enriched from blood (not recorded which). The source of these receptors is a middle-aged man who had recovered from COVID-19.

The chain carries TRBV10-1 and TRBJ1-5; D possibly corresponds to TRBD1 (6 bases). V lost 2 bases and J 6 bases, leaving 17 bases between the germline ends. Per germline, CDR1 WNHNN and CDR2 SYGVQD (reference sequence). This CDR3 has 16 residues. The CDR3 is CASSERGGQSSQPQHF. The CDR3 DNA reads as TGCGCCAGCAGTGAGAGGGGGGGACAATCGAGTCAGCCCCAGCATTTT.

V and J are TRBV18 and TRBJ1-6; possible D gene TRBD1, 5 bases. Trimming stripped 3 bases from V and 4 bases from J, with 13 bases between. The germline V gene has CDR1 KGHSH and CDR2 LQKENI. The CDR3 consists of 16 residues. The CDR3 nucleotides are TGTGCCAGCTCACCCGAAATGACAGAGTATAATTCACCCCTCCACTTT. Its protein is CASSPEMTEYNSPLHF.

This clone was detected only a few times. The rearrangement joins TRBV4-2 to TRBJ2-2, with D hard to call. Germline CDR1 is LGHNA and CDR2 is YNFKEQ. V was clipped by 5 bases and J by 1 base, with 8 bases between them. This CDR3 spans 14 amino acids. The CDR3 spells CASSTGLNTGELFF. The CDR3 DNA follows: TGTGCCAGCAGCACCGGGTTGAACACCGGGGAGCTGTTTTTT.

The rearrangement uses TRBV6-2 or TRBV6-3 and TRBJ1-5; 11 bases map to TRBD1. This CDR3 has 17 amino acids. Unmatched junction bases numbered 9, after V lost 2 bases and J lost 6 bases. Germline CDR1 MNHEY, CDR2 SVGEGT. The CDR3: CASSYSPGQGAGQPQHF. The CDR3 DNA reads TGTGCCAGCAGTTACAGTCCTGGACAGGGGGCAGGTCAGCCCCAGCATTTT.

CDR3 sequence reads: CASSLRLAGVPSSYNEQFF. CDR3 in DNA: TGTGCCAGCAGCCTTAGGCTAGCGGGAGTACCGAGCTCCTACAATGAGCAGTTCTTC. The rearrangement uses TRBV28 and TRBJ2-1, with TRBD2 matching 10 bases. The V gene end was trimmed by 6 bases and the J gene end by 0 bases; junction bases not matched to a gene: 14. Germline V gives CDR1 MDHEN, CDR2 SYDVKM. This CDR3 is built from 19 residues. The entire variable domain, with the rest obtained from reference TRBV28 and TRBJ2-1, is as follows: DVKVTQSSRYLVKRTGEKVFLECVQDMDHENMFWYRQDPGLGLRLIYFSYDVKMKEKGDIPEGYSVSREKKERFSLILESASTNQTSMYLCASSLRLAGVPSSYNEQFFGPGTRLTVL.

In its sample, this clone was seen a few times. This chain links TRBV5-6 with TRBJ1-1, with D possibly matching TRBD1 (6 bases). Germline loops: CDR1 SGHDT, CDR2 YYEEEE. Trimming left V 4 bases short and J 5 bases short, with 12 bases between. This CDR3 is 13 amino acids long. The CDR3 loop reads CASSPDGQTEAFF. The CDR3 nucleotides read TGTGCCAGCAGCCCGGACGGACAGACTGAAGCTTTCTTT.

This chain uses TRBV7-2 with TRBJ1-2; D gene uncertain. The V end lost 5 bases, the J end lost 2 bases, and 6 bases lay between the germline ends. This CDR3 comprises 12 residues. Looked up from germline, CDR1 is SGHTA and CDR2 is FQGNSA. The DNA of the CDR3 is TGTGCCAGCAGCGACGGGAACTATGGCTACACCTTC. Translating gives CASSDGNYGYTF. Supplemented by reference TRBV7-2 and TRBJ1-2, the full variable domain reads GAGVSQSPSNKVTEKGKDVELRCDPISGHTALYWYRQSLGQGLEFLIYFQGNSAPDKSGLPSDRFSAERTGGSVSTLTIQRTQQEDSAVYLCASSDGNYGYTFGSGTRLTVV.